The rows below give T cell receptor beta chains drawn from one sample of a study of blood T cells in healthy people across ages. TCRdb reanalysed the 5' RACE reads using MiXCR and keeps one entry per CDR3 protein. The sample includes about 1.4 million distinct CDR3 sequences, 55% to 75% of them seen just once. Sequenced material: blood. Source of these receptors: a man aged 18 to 29 in good health. The CDR3 runs from the conserved cysteine through the conserved F or W. Fields, in order: CDR3 DNA, CDR3 protein, J gene, D gene, V gene, clone size. The D gene is left open where the match is weak. Rows may omit the clone size; those that give it use once, few, many or a size class.

cdr3_nt: TGCAGTGCTAGTACAGGATACAATGAGCAGTACTTC; cdr3_aa: CSASTGYNEQYF; j_call: TRBJ2-5; d_call: NA; v_call: TRBV20-1; clone_size: NA
cdr3_nt: TGTGCCAGCTCACTAAACCGGACGGGGCGCATATCCTACGAGCAGTACTTC; cdr3_aa: CASSLNRTGRISYEQYF; j_call: TRBJ2-7; d_call: NA; v_call: TRBV18; clone_size: NA
cdr3_nt: TGCAGCGTTGTCGGGCTAGCCAAAAACATTCAGTACTTC; cdr3_aa: CSVVGLAKNIQYF; j_call: TRBJ2-4; d_call: NA; v_call: TRBV29-1; clone_size: few
cdr3_nt: TGTGCCAGCGGGAGGGTGAGTCAGCCCCAGCATTTT; cdr3_aa: CASGRVSQPQHF; j_call: TRBJ1-5; d_call: NA; v_call: TRBV6-5; clone_size: NA
cdr3_nt: TGTGCCAGCAGCCCCGAAGGGGCCACCTACAATGAGCAGTTCTTC; cdr3_aa: CASSPEGATYNEQFF; j_call: TRBJ2-1; d_call: NA; v_call: TRBV9; clone_size: NA
cdr3_nt: TGTGCCACCTCAAAAAGGTCGTCTGAGACAGGTCAGAACACTGAAGCTTTCTTT; cdr3_aa: CATSKRSSETGQNTEAFF; j_call: TRBJ1-1; d_call: NA; v_call: TRBV24-1; clone_size: few
cdr3_nt: TGTGCCAGCAGCACCCAGACAGGACTGTATAATTCACCCCTCCACTTT; cdr3_aa: CASSTQTGLYNSPLHF; j_call: TRBJ1-6; d_call: NA; v_call: TRBV21-1; clone_size: NA
cdr3_nt: TGCGCCAGCAGCCCCCTAACGGGAGCAAGTCGGCCCCAGCATTTT; cdr3_aa: CASSPLTGASRPQHF; j_call: TRBJ1-5; d_call: NA; v_call: TRBV4-1; clone_size: NA
cdr3_nt: TGTGCCAGCAGCTTGGACGCCTACTATGGCTACACCTTC; cdr3_aa: CASSLDAYYGYTF; j_call: TRBJ1-2; d_call: NA; v_call: TRBV5-6; clone_size: NA
cdr3_nt: TGTGCCAGCAGTTATCGGGGCAGGGTCTACGAGCAGTACTTC; cdr3_aa: CASSYRGRVYEQYF; j_call: TRBJ2-7; d_call: NA; v_call: TRBV6-2/TRBV6-3; clone_size: NA
cdr3_nt: TGTGCCAGCAGTTACTCCACAATCCTAGGCAATGAGCAGTTCTTC; cdr3_aa: CASSYSTILGNEQFF; j_call: TRBJ2-1; d_call: NA; v_call: TRBV6-5; clone_size: NA
cdr3_nt: TGCGCCAGCAGCCGAGAGGAGCTTAGCTCCTACGAGCAGTACTTC; cdr3_aa: CASSREELSSYEQYF; j_call: TRBJ2-7; d_call: NA; v_call: TRBV4-1; clone_size: NA
cdr3_nt: TGTGCCAGCTCCGATTCCGGGACGCCATATGGCTACACCTTC; cdr3_aa: CASSDSGTPYGYTF; j_call: TRBJ1-2; d_call: NA; v_call: TRBV7-2; clone_size: NA
cdr3_nt: TGTGCCAGCAGGTTCGTAGGCGATACGCAGTATTTT; cdr3_aa: CASRFVGDTQYF; j_call: TRBJ2-3; d_call: NA; v_call: TRBV28; clone_size: NA
cdr3_nt: TGCAGTTCAACGGGCCCAGGCTCCTACGAGCAGTACTTC; cdr3_aa: CSSTGPGSYEQYF; j_call: TRBJ2-7; d_call: NA; v_call: TRBV20-1; clone_size: few
cdr3_nt: TGCAGTGCTAGGACAGGGGAAGCCTACGAGCAGTTCTTC; cdr3_aa: CSARTGEAYEQFF; j_call: TRBJ2-1; d_call: TRBD1; v_call: TRBV20-1; clone_size: few
cdr3_nt: TGTGCCAGCAGCCCTGACGGAGAAAACTATGGCTACACCTTC; cdr3_aa: CASSPDGENYGYTF; j_call: TRBJ1-2; d_call: NA; v_call: TRBV4-2; clone_size: NA
cdr3_nt: TGTGCCAGCAGTTACTGGGGCGCGGGGGGCCGGGAGACCCAGTACTTC; cdr3_aa: CASSYWGAGGRETQYF; j_call: TRBJ2-5; d_call: TRBD2; v_call: TRBV6-5; clone_size: NA
cdr3_nt: TGTGCCAGCAGCGAACCGATAGCAGGGGACGAGCAGTACTTC; cdr3_aa: CASSEPIAGDEQYF; j_call: TRBJ2-7; d_call: NA; v_call: TRBV4-2; clone_size: few
cdr3_nt: TGCAGCGTTAAAAAGGGGTACCTCGACGACGAGCAGTACTTC; cdr3_aa: CSVKKGYLDDEQYF; j_call: TRBJ2-7; d_call: NA; v_call: TRBV29-1; clone_size: NA
cdr3_nt: TGCAGTGCTAGCGGTGTTCGCACAGATACGCAGTATTTT; cdr3_aa: CSASGVRTDTQYF; j_call: TRBJ2-3; d_call: NA; v_call: TRBV20-1; clone_size: NA
cdr3_nt: TGCGCCAGCAGCCCCCAATCGGACAGGGAAGAGACCCAGTACTTC; cdr3_aa: CASSPQSDREETQYF; j_call: TRBJ2-5; d_call: TRBD1; v_call: TRBV5-1; clone_size: few